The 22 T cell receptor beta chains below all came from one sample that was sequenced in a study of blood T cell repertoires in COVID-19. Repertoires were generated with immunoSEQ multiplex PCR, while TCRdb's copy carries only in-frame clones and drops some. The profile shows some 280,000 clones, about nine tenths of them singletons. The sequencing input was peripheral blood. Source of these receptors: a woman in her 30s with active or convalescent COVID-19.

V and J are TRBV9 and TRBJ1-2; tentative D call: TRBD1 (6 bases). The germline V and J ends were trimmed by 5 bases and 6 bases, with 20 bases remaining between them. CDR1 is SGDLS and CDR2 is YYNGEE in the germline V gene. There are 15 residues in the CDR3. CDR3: CASSQYGQFYDGYTF. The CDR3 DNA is TGTGCCAGCAGTCAATACGGACAGTTTTATGATGGCTACACCTTC.

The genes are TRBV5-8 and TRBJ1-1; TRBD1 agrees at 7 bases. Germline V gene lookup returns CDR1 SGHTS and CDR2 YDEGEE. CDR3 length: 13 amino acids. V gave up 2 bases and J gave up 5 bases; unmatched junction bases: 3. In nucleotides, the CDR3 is TGTGCCAGCAGCTTTGACAGGGTAACTGAAGCTTTCTTT. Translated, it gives CASSFDRVTEAFF.

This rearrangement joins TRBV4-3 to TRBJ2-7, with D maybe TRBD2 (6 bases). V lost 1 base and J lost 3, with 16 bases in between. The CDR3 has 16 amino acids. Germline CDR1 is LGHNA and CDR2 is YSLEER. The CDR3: CASSQGSRDLLYEQYF. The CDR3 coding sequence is TGCGCCAGCAGCCAAGGGTCGAGGGACTTACTCTACGAGCAGTACTTC.

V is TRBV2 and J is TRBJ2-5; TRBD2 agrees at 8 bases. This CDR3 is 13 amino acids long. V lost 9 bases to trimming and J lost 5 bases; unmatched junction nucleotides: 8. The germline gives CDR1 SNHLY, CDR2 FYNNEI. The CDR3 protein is CASTRGGRETQYF. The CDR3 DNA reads TGTGCCAGTACCCGGGGGGGGAGGGAGACCCAGTACTTC.

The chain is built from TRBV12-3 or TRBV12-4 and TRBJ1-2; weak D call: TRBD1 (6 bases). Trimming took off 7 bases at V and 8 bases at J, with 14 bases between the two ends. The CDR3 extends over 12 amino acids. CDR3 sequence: CASTGQTFGYTF. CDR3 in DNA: TGTGCCAGCACCGGACAGACGTTCGGCTACACCTTC.

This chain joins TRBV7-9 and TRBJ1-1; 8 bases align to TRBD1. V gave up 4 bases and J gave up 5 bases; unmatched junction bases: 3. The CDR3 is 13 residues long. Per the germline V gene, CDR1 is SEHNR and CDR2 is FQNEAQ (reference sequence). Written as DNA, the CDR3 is TGTGCCAGCAGCTACAGGGGGGAGACTGAAGCTTTCTTT. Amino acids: CASSYRGETEAFF.

The CDR3 nucleotides read TGCGCCAGCAGCTTGGGGACAGAGTACAATGAGCAGTTCTTC. Amino acids: CASSLGTEYNEQFF. The chain joins TRBV5-1 to TRBJ2-1; a possible D gene is TRBD1 (6 bases). Germline values: CDR1 SGHRS, CDR2 YFSETQ. The ends were cut back, 0 bases at V and 4 bases at J, with 8 bases in the middle. CDR3 length equals 14 residues.

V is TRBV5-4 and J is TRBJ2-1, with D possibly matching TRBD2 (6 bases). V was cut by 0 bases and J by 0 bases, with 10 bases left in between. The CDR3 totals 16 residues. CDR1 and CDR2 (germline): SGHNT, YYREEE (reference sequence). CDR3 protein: CASSLVLAHSYNEQFF. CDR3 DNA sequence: TGTGCCAGCAGCTTGGTTCTAGCGCACTCCTACAATGAGCAGTTCTTC.

CDR3 amino acids: CASSFRYTQYF. The CDR3, as DNA: TGTGCCAGTAGTTTTAGATATACCCAGTACTTC. The chain uses TRBV19 and TRBJ2-5; D unresolved. Trimming removed 5 bases at V and 8 bases at J, with 9 bases between. The CDR3 consists of 11 residues. Germline V lookup: CDR1 LNHDA, CDR2 SQIVND (reference sequence).

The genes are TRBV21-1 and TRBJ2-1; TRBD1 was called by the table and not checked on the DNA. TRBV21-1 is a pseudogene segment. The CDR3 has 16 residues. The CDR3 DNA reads TGTGCCAGCAGCAAGACCGACAGGGTCCGCTTGAATGAGCAGTTCTTC. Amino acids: CASSKTDRVRLNEQFF.

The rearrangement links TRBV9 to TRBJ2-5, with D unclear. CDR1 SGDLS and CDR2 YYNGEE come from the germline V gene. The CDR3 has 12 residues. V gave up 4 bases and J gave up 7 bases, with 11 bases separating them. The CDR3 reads CASSTIPGTQYF. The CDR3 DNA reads TGTGCCAGCAGCACTATCCCTGGGACCCAGTACTTC.

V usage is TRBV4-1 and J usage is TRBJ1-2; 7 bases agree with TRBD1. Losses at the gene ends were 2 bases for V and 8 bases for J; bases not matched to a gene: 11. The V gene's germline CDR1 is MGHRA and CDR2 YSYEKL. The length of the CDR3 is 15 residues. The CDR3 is CASSQNIGTEGGYTF. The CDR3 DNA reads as TGCGCCAGCAGCCAAAACATCGGGACAGAGGGCGGCTACACCTTC.

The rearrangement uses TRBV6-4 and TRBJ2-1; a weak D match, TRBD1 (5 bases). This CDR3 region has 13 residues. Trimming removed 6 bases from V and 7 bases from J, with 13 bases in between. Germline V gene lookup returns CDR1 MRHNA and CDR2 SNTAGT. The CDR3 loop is CASSQKGINEQFF. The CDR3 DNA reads TGTGCCAGCAGCCAAAAGGGGATAAATGAGCAGTTCTTC.

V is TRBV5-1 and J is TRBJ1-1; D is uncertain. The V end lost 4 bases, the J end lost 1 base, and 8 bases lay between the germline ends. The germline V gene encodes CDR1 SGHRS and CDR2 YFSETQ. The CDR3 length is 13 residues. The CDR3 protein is CASSIGRNTEAFF. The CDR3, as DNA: TGCGCCAGCAGCATTGGGAGGAACACTGAAGCTTTCTTT.

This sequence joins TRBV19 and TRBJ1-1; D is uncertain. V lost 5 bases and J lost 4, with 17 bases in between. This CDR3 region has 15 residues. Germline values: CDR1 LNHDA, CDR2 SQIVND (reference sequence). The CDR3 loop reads CASSPPGIDGTEAFF. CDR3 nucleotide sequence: TGTGCCAGTAGTCCACCCGGTATTGATGGCACTGAAGCTTTCTTT.

CDR3 loop: CASSLAGASTDTQYF. CDR3 DNA sequence: TGCGCCAGCAGCTTAGCGGGGGCTAGCACAGATACGCAGTATTTT. The chain is built from TRBV5-1 and TRBJ2-3; 8 nucleotides line up with TRBD2. Losses at the gene ends were 2 bases for V and 0 bases for J; bases not matched to a gene: 2. The germline gives CDR1 SGHRS, CDR2 YFSETQ. The CDR3 consists of 15 residues.

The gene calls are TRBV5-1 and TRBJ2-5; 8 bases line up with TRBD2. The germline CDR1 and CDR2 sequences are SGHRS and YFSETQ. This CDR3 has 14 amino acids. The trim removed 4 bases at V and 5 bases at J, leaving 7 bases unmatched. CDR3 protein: CASSAGLAEETQYF. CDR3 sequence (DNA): TGCGCCAGCAGCGCCGGACTAGCCGAGGAGACCCAGTACTTC.

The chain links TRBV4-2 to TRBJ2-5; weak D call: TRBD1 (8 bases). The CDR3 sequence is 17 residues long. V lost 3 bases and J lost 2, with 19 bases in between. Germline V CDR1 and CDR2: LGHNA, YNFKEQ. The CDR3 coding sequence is TGTGCCAGCAGCCAGGGAACGAACAGGGGGGGTCAAGAGACCCAGTACTTC. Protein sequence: CASSQGTNRGGQETQYF.

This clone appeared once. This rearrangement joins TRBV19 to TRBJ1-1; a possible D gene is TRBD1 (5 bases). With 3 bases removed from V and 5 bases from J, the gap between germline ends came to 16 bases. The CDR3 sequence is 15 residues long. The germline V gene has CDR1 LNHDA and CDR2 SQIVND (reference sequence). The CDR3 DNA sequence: TGTGCCAGTAGTATGGCAGGGTTCGGAAAAACTGAAGCTTTCTTT. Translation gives CASSMAGFGKTEAFF.

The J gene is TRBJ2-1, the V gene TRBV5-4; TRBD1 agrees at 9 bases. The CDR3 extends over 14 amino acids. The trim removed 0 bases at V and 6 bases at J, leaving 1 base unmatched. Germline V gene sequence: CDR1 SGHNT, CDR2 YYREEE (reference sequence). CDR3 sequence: CASSLDRGLNEQFF. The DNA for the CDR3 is TGTGCCAGCAGCTTGGACAGGGGGCTCAATGAGCAGTTCTTC.

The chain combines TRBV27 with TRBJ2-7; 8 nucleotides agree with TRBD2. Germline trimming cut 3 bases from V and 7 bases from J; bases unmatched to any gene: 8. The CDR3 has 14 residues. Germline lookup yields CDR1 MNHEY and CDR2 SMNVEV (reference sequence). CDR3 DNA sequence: TGTGCCAGCAGTTTCGTCCGGGGGGGCGTAGAGCAGTACTTC. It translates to CASSFVRGGVEQYF.

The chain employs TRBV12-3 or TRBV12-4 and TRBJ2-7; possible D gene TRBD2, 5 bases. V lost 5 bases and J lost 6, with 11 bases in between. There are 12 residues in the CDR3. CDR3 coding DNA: TGTGCCAGCAGTGCCGGACTGATCGAGCAGTACTTC. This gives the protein CASSAGLIEQYF.